The sequence of this TCR beta chain was determined in a study of regulatory T cells in long-lasting Graves disease. General observations from the study: The number of shared public clonotypes was higher in persistent patients (under 3,000) than new patients (966). TCR diversity was lower in persistent Graves' patients than in newly diagnosed ones.

This clonotype was found many times. Its specificity is unknown. The time point is: newly diagnosed GD, antithyroid drugs for less than 3 months. Extracted RNA from PBMCs served as the source of the TCR library. The CDR3 is 14 amino acids. Germline V lookup: CDR1 MNHNS, CDR2 SASEGT. V was shortened by 6 bases and J by 5 bases, with 14 bases between the two germline ends. Arm-PCR of CDR3 regions with iRepertoire HTBI primers generated TCR beta libraries. TCRdb redid the calling of the multiplex PCR reads with MiXCR, one entry per CDR3 protein. This table has about 420,000 distinct CDR3 sequences, about a sixth appearing once. This same sample was also part of a study on T cells in Graves' hyperthyroidism and ophthalmopathy. That source notes: In the blood, most expanded thyroid clonotypes above 0.001 appeared as well. Ophthalmopathy and stable hyperthyroidism were told apart by a 13 V-J model.

Sample: peripheral blood mononuclear cells (PBMCs), taken at new diagnosis, from a patient treated with antithyroid drugs. The receptor was isolated from a woman between 18 and 30 years old with Graves disease. The chain links TRBV6-1 to TRBJ2-1; a possible D gene is TRBD1 (6 bases). The CDR3 loop is CASRHARQDNEQFF. The CDR3 region has the DNA TGTGCCAGCAGGCACGCCCGACAGGACAATGAGCAGTTCTTC.